Here is one T cell receptor (beta chain) with its context. The antigen it recognizes is unknown. No much larger clone is present one base from it, and per-base qualities are unavailable. Library creation used RT-PCR. The sequencer was an Illumina HiSeq 2500. The public reads were reanalyzed by TCRdb: fastp trimming at Q25, MiXCR alignment, in-frame beta chains only. Identical CDR3 proteins give one entry, which carries the most common genes and DNA. Present in this sample are a few hundred thousand distinct CDR3 sequences, roughly 7.6% of which were seen just once. The ten biggest clones cover about an eighth of the sample. The data were obtained in a study of response to subunit inactivated influenza vaccine (dated by TCRdb to the late 2010s). Describing the broader study: To follow how T cells responded to a trivalent subunit inactivated influenza vaccine, the researchers relied on deep quantitative profiling of the T cell receptor repertoire. The paper as a whole reports these results and caveats: The authors proposed that each seasonal influenza vaccination may bring in only a limited number of new T cells.

This sample comprised PBMCs from blood, obtained roughly 24 months after vaccination. This TCR was recovered from a man aged 50 to 69 who received an inactivated influenza vaccine. Donor details come from another sample of the same person, matched by shared clones.

CDR3 protein: CASSLRGVGNTIYF. The DNA sequence is as follows: TGTGCCAGCAGTTTACGGGGGGTAGGAAACACCATATATTTT. The rearrangement joined TRBV27 to TRBJ1-3; a tentative D match to TRBD1 spans 5 bases. V and J lose 2 bases and 4 bases, and a span of 9 bases separates them. The germline V gene (reference sequence) provides CDR1 MNHEY and CDR2 SMNVEV. The CDR3 sequence holds 14 residues, the cysteine and phenylalanine included. The CDR3 DNA has 42 bases and is translated from base 1.